Reported below is one T cell receptor (beta chain). This sample stems from a study of blood T cell repertoires in COVID-19. Method: immunoSEQ multiplex PCR; TCRdb's copy keeps in-frame clones and lacks some. The sample has around 29,000 clones; 75% to 90% are singletons. Germline CDR1 MGHRA, CDR2 YSYEKL. Trimming cost V 0 bases and J 1 base, with 15 bases left between them. This CDR3 spans 17 amino acids. The V and J genes are TRBV4-1 and TRBJ2-5; D is possibly TRBD2 (7 bases). The source material was peripheral blood. The receptor comes from a man aged 60 to 75 with acute or convalescent COVID-19. CDR3 DNA sequence: TGCGCCAGCAGCCAAGATCCCGCGGGGGCCCTCCAAGAGACCCAGTACTTC. It specifies CASSQDPAGALQETQYF.